This entry is about one T cell receptor (beta chain). Its specificity is unknown. This specimen belongs to a study of beta chain features in type 1 diabetes. Study-level results: All four CD4+ subsets from Type 1 diabetes patients carried moderately but significantly shorter TCRB CDR3s. Since sequencing was performed on cDNA, cells with high TCR expression could be over-represented. No resolution was reached here on whether HLA type influences TCRB rearrangement.

What was sequenced were expressed TCRB transcripts, since all of the isolated RNA had been reverse transcribed. Sequenced by immunoSEQ multiplex PCR; TCRdb stores in-frame clones only, minus some. This repertoire shows around 450,000 clones, 10% to 12% found once; its top ten account for over 0.035%. The CDR3 sequence is 15 residues long. CDR1 and CDR2 (germline): SQVTM, ANQGSEA. V dropped 3 bases and J dropped 2 bases, with 16 bases sitting between them. Sorting gave populations that all exceeded 98% purity. The TCR sequence derives from a young woman in good health. This chain links TRBV29-1 with TRBJ1-2; D gene unclear. The sample comprised naive CD4+ T cells from blood. The CDR3 loop is CSVDYRYSRNYGYTF. The DNA of the CDR3 is TGCAGCGTTGATTATCGGTACAGCCGGAACTATGGCTACACCTTC.